This record looks at one T cell receptor beta chain sequence and its context. Its target is not known. Germline V CDR1 and CDR2: SGHTA, FQGNSA. The CDR3 length is 15 residues. Trimming removed 1 base at V and 0 bases at J, with 9 bases between. With 60 Vbeta and 13 Jbeta primers, the PCR was carried out. Repertoires were generated with immunoSEQ multiplex PCR, while TCRdb's copy carries only in-frame clones and drops some. The sample includes 90,000 to 100,000 clones, about 62% of them seen just once. This record belongs to a study of cytomegalovirus exposure and HLA in healthy donors. Study results and caveats: The authors later found HLA-associated TCR beta chains more clonally expanded than equally common others.

The sequenced sample was PBMCs. V usage is TRBV7-2 and J usage is TRBJ1-2; unclear D gene. The TCR originated in a man under 40 in good health and CMV-seronegative. CDR3 nucleotides: TGTGCCAGCAGCTTAGTGGGCAGAGCTAACTATGGCTACACCTTC. This codes for CASSLVGRANYGYTF.